This T cell receptor (beta chain) was documented in a study of control samples from healthy donors and cancer patients. This clone has just one count. The method was immunoSEQ multiplex PCR; TCRdb's version includes in-frame clones alone and lacks a portion of them. The table lists about 120,000 clones, nearly 95% of them singletons. Germline V gene data show CDR1 as LGHNA and CDR2 as YNFKEQ. This CDR3 region has 15 residues. The V and J ends lost 0 bases and 6 bases, in that order; junction bases with no gene match: 4. This chain connects TRBV4-2 to TRBJ2-2, with 7 bases matching TRBD2. The sequenced sample was blood. This receptor was identified in a man under 40 in good health. The CDR3 bases are TGTGCCAGCAGCCAAGACGGGGGGATCGCCGGGGAGCTGTTTTTT. This encodes CASSQDGGIAGELFF.